This TCR beta chain was captured by sequencing in a study of OX40 agonist ivuxolimab in advanced cancers. Regarding the research as a whole: Ivuxolimab was a fully human IgG2 agonistic monoclonal antibody targeting the costimulatory receptor OX40 (CD134). Intravenous ivuxolimab was administered to patients every 2 weeks at six dose levels: 0.01, 0.1, 0.3, 1.5, 3 and 10 mg/kg. Of the approximately 54 dose-escalation patients, hepatocellular carcinoma was present in around 19, melanoma in some 15, renal cell carcinoma in 9 and head and neck cancer in 9. In the dose-escalation cohort, 65% to 90% of patients were male, and the mean age was around 60 years, with a range of about 20 to 79. Prior anti-PD-1, anti-PD-L1 or anti-CTLA-4 therapy was permitted, and checkpoint inhibitors had been received by 30% to 40% of dose-escalation patients. Three dose-escalation patients achieved partial responses, one with hepatocellular carcinoma and two with cutaneous melanoma. The purpose of peripheral TCRbeta sequencing was to test whether ivuxolimab changed TCR sequence diversity and led to clonal T-cell expansion. The paper describes the monotherapy dose-escalation part (N of about 55 patients) of the phase I trial of ivuxolimab.

Turning to this clone: No antigen is known for it. Base qualities are not provided; no much larger clone lies one nucleotide away.

What the study reported, not specific to this receptor: Partial responders in the 0.1-3.0 mg/kg groups had among the lowest normalized peripheral clonal expansion, especially among CD8+ T cells. The antigen specificity of the clonally expanded peripheral T cells was not determined. Low levels of normalized T-cell clonal expansion were also seen in some patients who did not respond. Clonal expansion of both CD4+ and CD8+ blood T cells was observed from baseline to week 6 at doses 0.1 to 3.0 mg/kg. After ivuxolimab, expanded clones were on average more numerous among CD8+ T cells than among CD4+ T cells.

Patients with a history of autoimmune disease or receiving systemic immunosuppression were excluded from the trial. Peripheral blood for TCR sequencing was collected from all dose cohorts at baseline, on cycle 4 day 1, and on cycle 7 day 1. Samples came from an open-label, multicenter, first-in-human phase I dose-escalation trial of ivuxolimab. Adults with locally advanced or metastatic melanoma, renal cell, hepatocellular, or head and neck squamous cell carcinoma were enrolled in the trial. Before TCR sequencing, CD4+ and CD8+ T cells were separately sorted from peripheral blood. The germline V gene (reference sequence) yields GTSNPN for CDR1 and SVGIG for CDR2. The CDR3 starts with the cysteine, ends with the phenylalanine, and has 13 residues. The retained sequence is limited to the CDR3, 39 bases, with the frame set at the first base. V is trimmed back by 5 bases and J by 7 bases, and the junction contains 11 bases that no gene match accounts for.

Genomic DNA was extracted from sorted cells for sequencing of the TCRbeta CDR3 region. The immunoSEQ Assay was used to sequence the TCRbeta CDR3 regions. This immuneACCESS table, as held by TCRdb, lists in-frame sequences with V and J called but not all clones. Of the missing ones, under half trace to an unresolved V gene in checked studies; the others have no known cause. For this sample the table gives roughly 77,000 clones, of which about 80% were detected only once. The top ten clones comprise roughly 0.5% of the sample. Sequences were derived from CD4+ or CD8+ T cells sorted from blood, sampled in a trial of the OX40 agonist ivuxolimab. This receptor was identified in an adult with an advanced solid tumor such as melanoma, head and neck, liver or kidney cancer. The sequence is built from TRBV30 and TRBJ2-7; TRBD1 agrees with 7 junctional bases. The DNA sequence is given as TGTGCCTGGTCAGTGGGGACAGACCTGGAGCAGTACTTC. It translates to CAWSVGTDLEQYF.